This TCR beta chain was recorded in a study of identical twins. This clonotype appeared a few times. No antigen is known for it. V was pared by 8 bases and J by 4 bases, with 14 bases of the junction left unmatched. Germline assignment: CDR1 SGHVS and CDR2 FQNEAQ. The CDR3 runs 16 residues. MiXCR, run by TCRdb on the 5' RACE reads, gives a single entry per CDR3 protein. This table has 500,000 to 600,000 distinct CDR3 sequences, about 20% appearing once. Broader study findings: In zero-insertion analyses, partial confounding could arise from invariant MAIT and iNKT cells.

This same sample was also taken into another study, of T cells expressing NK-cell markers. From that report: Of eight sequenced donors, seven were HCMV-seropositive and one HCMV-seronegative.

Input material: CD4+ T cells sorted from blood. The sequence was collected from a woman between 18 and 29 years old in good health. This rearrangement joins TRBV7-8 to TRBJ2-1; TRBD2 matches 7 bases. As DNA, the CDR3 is TGTGCCAGCCTGGGAGGGAGGGCCCCTTTGTACAATGAGCAGTTCTTC. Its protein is CASLGGRAPLYNEQFF. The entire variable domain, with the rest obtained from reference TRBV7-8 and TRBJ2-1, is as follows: GAGVSQSPRYKVAKRGQDVALRCDPISGHVSLFWYQQALGQGPEFLTYFQNEAQLDKSGLPSDRFFAERPEGSVSTLKIQRTQQEDSAVYLCASLGGRAPLYNEQFFGPGTRLTVL.